The 27 T cell receptor beta chains below all came from one sample that was sequenced in a study of shared clonotypes between healthy human individuals. Libraries were prepared by immunoSEQ multiplex PCR; TCRdb keeps only in-frame clonotypes and omits some of them. Altogether 450,000 to 600,000 clones are present, 60% to 85% being singletons, with the ten largest covering approximately 12%. Material: PBMCs. These receptors came from a middle-aged woman in good health. Some clones in this sample may be carry-over from other donors' samples.

The genes are TRBV10-3 and TRBJ2-1, with TRBD1 identical over 8 bases. Germline assignment: CDR1 ENHRY and CDR2 SYGVKD. The junction had 7 bases not matched to a gene; V was cut back by 3 bases and J by 6 bases. The CDR3 is made up of 15 amino acids. The CDR3 region is CAISDPGQGANEQFF. The CDR3 DNA reads TGTGCCATCAGTGATCCGGGGCAGGGGGCCAATGAGCAGTTCTTC.

The chain combines TRBV19 with TRBJ1-1, with D unresolved. This CDR3 has 14 amino acids. CDR1 is LNHDA and CDR2 is SQIVND in the germline V gene (reference sequence). The ends were cut back, 6 bases at V and 5 bases at J, with 16 bases in the middle. In DNA, the CDR3 is TGTGCCAGTAGCCCTCGGGAATGGGTGACTGAAGCTTTCTTT. Its protein product is CASSPREWVTEAFF.

The genes are TRBV28 and TRBJ2-5, with D possibly TRBD2 on 6 matching bases. Germline CDR1 MDHEN, CDR2 SYDVKM. V gave up 4 bases and J gave up 4 bases, with 13 bases separating them. CDR3 length: 14 residues. Here the CDR3 reads CASSSSRDLETQYF. The CDR3, as DNA: TGTGCCAGCAGTTCGAGCCGGGACTTAGAGACCCAGTACTTC. Full variable domain (rest looked up from reference TRBV28 and TRBJ2-5): DVKVTQSSRYLVKRTGEKVFLECVQDMDHENMFWYRQDPGLGLRLIYFSYDVKMKEKGDIPEGYSVSREKKERFSLILESASTNQTSMYLCASSSSRDLETQYFGPGTRLLVL.

The chain carries TRBV11-3 and TRBJ1-1, with TRBD1 as a possible D gene (5 bases). This CDR3 has 16 residues. Germline CDR1 and CDR2: SGHNT and YENEEA. Deletions cut 5 bases from V and 2 bases from J, with 18 bases between. CDR3 region: CASSLTGRRGNTEAFF. The CDR3 DNA reads as TGTGCCAGCAGCCTCACGGGGCGGCGGGGAAACACTGAAGCTTTCTTT.

V and J are TRBV27 and TRBJ2-7; D is unresolved. CDR1 is MNHEY and CDR2 is SMNVEV in the germline V gene (reference sequence). The CDR3 has 13 residues. The germline V and J ends were trimmed by 6 bases and 3 bases, with 12 bases remaining between them. CDR3 in DNA: TGTGCCAGCAGCCCCCCATCTCGCTACGAGCAGTACTTC. Translated: CASSPPSRYEQYF.

This clone came up once. The genes are TRBV11-2 and TRBJ1-4; a weak D match, TRBD1 (6 bases). Germline-derived CDR1 and CDR2 are SGHAT and FQNNGV. The CDR3 contains 14 residues. V was shortened by 5 bases and J by 5 bases, with 12 bases between the two germline ends. The CDR3 is CASSLVQGNEKLFF. For the CDR3, the DNA is TGTGCCAGCAGCCTTGTACAGGGAAATGAAAAACTGTTTTTT.

Comments on this clone: The junction and the germline gene differ at one end; a read error may be behind it. The rearrangement joins TRBV25-1 to TRBJ1-4; D is perhaps TRBD1 (6 bases). Per germline, CDR1 MGHDK and CDR2 SYGVNS. This CDR3 is built from 15 residues. The CDR3 DNA is TGTGCCAGCACCGAAGGGGGGGACCAAAATGAAGAACTGTTTTTT. Its translation: CASTEGGDQNEELFF.

This clone was found many times. The chain is built from TRBV6-5 and TRBJ1-1; D may be TRBD1 (6 bases). This CDR3 spans 15 amino acids. Germline lookup yields CDR1 MNHEY and CDR2 SVGAGI. The V gene lost 5 bases and the J gene lost 0 bases, with 13 bases spanning the gap. The CDR3 protein is CASSTTQGMNTEAFF. The CDR3 DNA is TGTGCCAGCAGTACAACACAGGGAATGAACACTGAAGCTTTCTTT.

The chain links TRBV7-3 to TRBJ2-1, with 8 bases matching TRBD2. Germline V gene lookup returns CDR1 SGHTA and CDR2 FQGTGA. V was clipped by 2 bases and J by 9 bases; unmatched bases: 9. The CDR3 loop spans 15 amino acids. The CDR3 loop is CASSLSSGRASEQFF. In DNA, the CDR3 is TGTGCCAGCAGCTTATCCTCCGGGAGGGCCAGTGAGCAGTTCTTC.

In this sample, this clone turned up a few times. In nucleotides, the CDR3 is TGTGCCAGCAGCGTAGAGGGTCGGAGGGGGGAAGATACGCAGTATTTT. Protein sequence: CASSVEGRRGEDTQYF. The chain joins TRBV9 to TRBJ2-3, with D perhaps being TRBD1 or TRBD2 (6 bases each). V lost 0 bases, J lost 5 bases, and 16 bases lay in between. Germline-derived CDR1 and CDR2 are SGDLS and YYNGEE. There are 16 residues in the CDR3.

CDR3 nucleotide sequence: TGTGCCAGCAGTTTAGTATCATCCGGGTCAGATAGCAATCAGCCCCAGCATTTT. It specifies CASSLVSSGSDSNQPQHF. V and J are TRBV27 and TRBJ1-5; D remains unclear. The length of the CDR3 is 18 residues. Deletions cut 2 bases from V and 0 bases from J, with 17 bases between. Germline V gene lookup returns CDR1 MNHEY and CDR2 SMNVEV (reference sequence).

The chain combines TRBV7-9 with TRBJ2-7; D unresolved. This CDR3 has 12 residues. In germline, CDR1 is SEHNR, CDR2 FQNEAQ (reference sequence). Trimming removed 2 bases at V and 3 bases at J, with 5 bases between. CDR3 sequence: CASSLLYYEQYF. The CDR3 DNA follows: TGTGCCAGCAGCTTATTATACTACGAGCAGTACTTC. Looking up the rest from reference TRBV7-9 and TRBJ2-7 gives the full variable domain: DTGVSQNPRHKITKRGQNVTFRCDPISEHNRLYWYRQTLGQGPEFLTYFQNEAQLEKSRLLSDRFSAERPKGSFSTLEIQRTEQGDSAMYLCASSLLYYEQYFGPGTRLTVT.

V usage is TRBV5-1 and J usage is TRBJ1-5; 7 bases map to TRBD1. Unmatched junction bases numbered 4, after V lost 0 bases and J lost 1 base. Germline CDR1 reads SGHRS; CDR2 reads YFSETQ. The CDR3 is made up of 16 amino acids. The CDR3 here is CASSLAGTESNQPQHF. In DNA form, the CDR3 reads TGCGCCAGCAGCTTGGCCGGGACAGAGAGCAATCAGCCCCAGCATTTT.

J is TRBJ1-4 and V is TRBV10-3, with D maybe TRBD1 (5 bases). Germline V gene lookup returns CDR1 ENHRY and CDR2 SYGVKD. The CDR3 is 13 residues long. V lost 8 bases and J 4 bases, leaving 11 bases between the germline ends. CDR3 amino acids: CAISGTDNEKLFF. The CDR3 DNA follows: TGTGCCATCTCCGGGACGGATAATGAAAAACTGTTTTTT.

The rearrangement uses TRBV18 and TRBJ1-1, with D perhaps matching TRBD1 (5 bases). The V end lost 3 bases, the J end lost 1 base, and 9 bases lay between the germline ends. The CDR3 is 14 residues long. Germline assignment: CDR1 KGHSH and CDR2 LQKENI. CDR3 loop: CASSPPTANTEAFF. DNA for the CDR3: TGTGCCAGCTCACCTCCGACAGCGAACACTGAAGCTTTCTTT.

This chain uses TRBV19 with TRBJ2-1; D might be TRBD1 (5 bases). Looked up from germline, CDR1 is LNHDA and CDR2 is SQIVND (reference sequence). V lost 3 bases to trimming and J lost 4 bases, with 22 bases between them. The CDR3 contains 18 residues. The CDR3 region is CASSIGAAPAFKYNEQFF. Here the CDR3 DNA reads TGTGCCAGTAGTATTGGGGCGGCCCCAGCCTTTAAATACAATGAGCAGTTCTTC.

This chain connects TRBV25-1 to TRBJ1-2, with 8 bases aligning to TRBD1. This CDR3 is 12 amino acids long. V shed 6 bases and J 3 bases; nucleotides not matched to a gene: 0. The germline gives CDR1 MGHDK, CDR2 SYGVNS. In DNA form, the CDR3 reads TGTGCCAGCAGGGGACAGGACTATGGCTACACCTTC. Translation gives CASRGQDYGYTF.

The chain carries TRBV28 and TRBJ1-3; D is perhaps TRBD1 (5 bases). Trimming took off 6 bases at V and 7 bases at J, with 22 bases between the two ends. Germline CDR1 MDHEN, CDR2 SYDVKM. The CDR3 covers 16 residues. The CDR3 reads CASRPPGTHTWNTIYF. The CDR3 DNA reads as TGTGCCAGCAGACCCCCCGGGACCCACACTTGGAACACCATATATTTT.

The rearrangement links TRBV11-1 to TRBJ2-1; 8 positions match TRBD2. CDR1 is SGHAT, CDR2 FQDESV, per germline (reference sequence). CDR3 size: 15 residues. The trim removed 3 bases at V and 3 bases at J, leaving 4 bases unmatched. The DNA of the CDR3 is TGTGCCAGCAGCTTGCGGCTAGCGGGCTACAATGAGCAGTTCTTC. Its translation is CASSLRLAGYNEQFF.

The CDR3 loop reads CASSIRGQGNGNTIYF. CDR3 bases: TGTGCCAGCAGCATACGGGGACAGGGGAATGGAAACACCATATATTTT. The rearrangement links TRBV7-9 to TRBJ1-3; the match to TRBD1 covers 10 bases. Germline V lookup: CDR1 SEHNR, CDR2 FQNEAQ (reference sequence). The CDR3 contains 16 residues. Unmatched junction bases numbered 7, after V lost 5 bases and J lost 3 bases.

This clone was counted at least ten times. The chain recombines TRBV7-3 with TRBJ2-5; tentatively, D is TRBD1 (7 bases). With 5 bases removed from V and 3 bases from J, the gap between germline ends came to 13 bases. Germline CDR1 and CDR2: SGHTA and FQGTGA. The CDR3 totals 14 residues. Here the CDR3 reads CASSAQGGEETQYF. CDR3 coding DNA: TGTGCCAGCAGCGCCCAGGGGGGAGAAGAGACCCAGTACTTC.

The chain combines TRBV5-1 with TRBJ1-5; 8 nucleotides agree with TRBD1. The junction had 3 bases not matched to a gene; V was cut back by 4 bases and J by 3 bases. The CDR3 spans 14 residues. Germline lookup yields CDR1 SGHRS and CDR2 YFSETQ. CDR3 amino acids: CASSPDRANQPQHF. The CDR3 region has the DNA TGCGCCAGCAGCCCGGACAGGGCCAATCAGCCCCAGCATTTT.

CDR3 sequence reads: CASSQLRVTQYF. The CDR3 region has the DNA TGCGCCAGCAGCCAACTTCGGGTGACCCAGTACTTC. The chain has TRBV4-1 and TRBJ2-5; D is unclear. Germline V gene data show CDR1 as MGHRA and CDR2 as YSYEKL. CDR3 size: 12 residues. V was cut by 2 bases and J by 7 bases, with 8 bases left in between.

The chain has TRBV4-2 and TRBJ2-2; D is ambiguous. Per germline, CDR1 LGHNA and CDR2 YNFKEQ. The CDR3 has 16 amino acids. The V end was cut by 1 base, the J end by 1 base, with 10 bases between. CDR3 sequence (DNA): TGTGCCAGCAGCCAAGGCATTGCGGAGAACACCGGGGAGCTGTTTTTT. Translating gives CASSQGIAENTGELFF.

This clone was seen a few times. The rearrangement uses TRBV2 and TRBJ1-1; D perhaps matches TRBD1 (5 bases). Trimming took off 7 bases at V and 5 bases at J, with 17 bases between the two ends. The germline CDR1 and CDR2 sequences are SNHLY and FYNNEI. This CDR3 region has 14 residues. DNA for the CDR3: TGTGCCAGCACCAGAGGGGCAGGAGGAACTGAAGCTTTCTTT. The encoded protein is CASTRGAGGTEAFF.

In its sample, this clone was seen once. This chain joins TRBV18 and TRBJ2-5; 7 nucleotides match TRBD2. The germline V gene encodes CDR1 KGHSH and CDR2 LQKENI. J gave up 2 bases and V 0 bases, and 3 bases lay outside the gene matches. The CDR3 has 15 amino acids. CDR3 sequence: CASSPPAGMQETQYF. DNA of the CDR3: TGTGCCAGCTCACCACCAGCGGGGATGCAAGAGACCCAGTACTTC.

V is TRBV4-3 and J is TRBJ2-6, with D unresolved. Germline CDR1 and CDR2: LGHNA and YSLEER. Trimming took 1 base from V and 0 from J, leaving 13 bases between them. The CDR3 sequence is 18 residues long. In DNA, the CDR3 is TGCGCCAGCAGCCAAGTCTATGGGCAGAGCTCTGGGGCCAACGTCCTGACTTTC. Its translation: CASSQVYGQSSGANVLTF.